This record covers a single T cell receptor beta chain. This entry is derived from a study of blood T cell repertoires in COVID-19. Across the whole study: Samples came from the United States, Italy and Spain, spanning acute and convalescent COVID-19. From T cells, B-cell-depleted T cells, or PBMCs came the material, which was cDNA or gDNA.

Original handling: The assay estimated nucleated cells by amplifying reference gene primers. Generated by immunoSEQ multiplex PCR, the TCRdb table keeps only in-frame clones and is missing some. From that table come the V and J calls and clone size; the DNA was used to work out D and trimming. In the table there are some 150,000 clones, 85% to 90% of which are singletons. The germline V gene encodes CDR1 SGHKS and CDR2 YYEKEE (reference sequence). CDR3 length: 15 residues. Germline trimming cut 4 bases from V and 6 bases from J; bases unmatched to any gene: 6. This chain joins TRBV5-5 and TRBJ1-5; TRBD1 aligns across 11 bases. The material sequenced was peripheral blood. This sequence was found in a human donor in a cohort sampled during active COVID-19. The DNA for the CDR3 is TGTGCCAGCAGCCCCGGGACAGGGGGAACTCAGCCCCAGCATTTT. Its translation: CASSPGTGGTQPQHF.